Sequencing of this TCR beta chain was carried out in a study of CD8+ T cells in alopecia areata (dated by TCRdb to between 2017 and 2018). Concerning the study at large: The treated patients, all with moderate-to-severe alopecia areata, were enrolled in an open-label pilot trial of oral tofacitinib given at 5 to 10 mg twice daily. Patients received tofacitinib for 6 to 18 months and were then followed off drug for 6 months to check for delayed response and recurrence. Scalp clonality was compared among normal scalp (n=4), patchy alopecia areata scalp (n=8), and alopecia totalis/universalis scalp (n=8). Scalp tissue and sorted CD4+ and CD8+ peripheral blood T cells from patchy and totalis/universalis alopecia areata patients and from healthy controls were covered by human TCRbeta sequencing. High-throughput TCRbeta sequencing was used to examine T cell clonal expansion in alopecia areata in both the C3H/HeJ mouse model and human patients. RNA was extracted with the PAXgene miRNA kit for fixed scalp, the miRNeasy kit for PBMCs, and the RNeasy kit for mouse skin. The SALT score, which quantifies the percentage of affected scalp surface area, was used to measure disease severity in treated patients. Tofacitinib-treated patients had biopsies at baseline and at 4 and 24 weeks of treatment, with a later scalp biopsy in several patients. TCRbeta CDR3 regions were amplified by immunoSEQ multiplex PCR using 35 Vbeta forward and 13 Jbeta reverse primers. Points the paper makes about the study in general: Compared with mice, TCR sequences shared between patients were less clear, possibly partly because of HLA diversity across the patient population. Unlike mouse skin, where gammadelta T cells dominate, normal human skin contains resident alphabeta T cells that get sequenced too, which complicates analysis of the scalp TCR repertoire. Higher clonality and more expanded CD8+ clones were observed in lesional scalp than in normal scalp, particularly in alopecia totalis/universalis, a finding suggestive of antigenic drive. Many expanded lesional clones were found to persist in scalp and blood during tofacitinib treatment, and relapse after treatment cessation may be partly explained by this persistence. Because the treated cohort was small and included a single nonresponder, larger studies are needed to assess links between baseline CD8+ expansion and response. With tofacitinib, both scalp clonality and the number of expanded CD8+ clones among the top 100 scalp clones went down significantly.

The method behind the library was the immunoSEQ multiplex PCR assay. To provide template for TCR sequencing, every sample had RNA extracted and reverse transcribed into cDNA. SuperScript III was used for first-strand cDNA synthesis, primed with a 2:1 mix of oligo-dT and random hexamers. A synthetic immune receptor repertoire was used to gauge amplification bias, and whatever bias remained was removed computationally. The original methods were these. Raw reads were preprocessed for error removal, and CDR3 was defined according to IMGT conventions as running from the conserved cysteine to phenylalanine. Clonality was calculated as 1 minus Shannon entropy normalized by log2 of the number of productive unique TCRs. Whether scalp clones were CD4 or CD8 was inferred by matching scalp TCRbeta sequences against CD4 and CD8 repertoires sorted from blood. TCRdb carries this immuneACCESS record with in-frame sequences only. Its versions omit some clonotypes, under half of them owing to an unresolved V gene in the studies checked, with the rest unexplained. Clone size and V and J calls were adopted from that table, with D and trimming inferred from the DNA. The sample has some 130,000 clones on record, approximately 53% of them singletons. The biggest ten clones account for 0.46% of the sample.

The label giving this sample's time point can be read as: more than three weeks on oral tofacitinib. This sample's treatment or condition label indicates: oral pan-JAK inhibitor, 5-10 mg twice daily. Lesional scalp punch biopsies and peripheral blood were collected from alopecia areata patients. PBMCs were isolated by density centrifugation and stained for CD3, CD4 and CD8, and CD4+ and CD8+ T cells were sorted on a FACSAria. V was cut back by 0 bases and J by 0 bases, leaving a gap of 8 bases between them. Inclusive of the bounding cysteine and phenylalanine, the CDR3 is 15 residues long. Kept here is only the CDR3 DNA, which spans 45 bases and is read in frame from base 1. CDR1 SGHVS and CDR2 FNYEAQ are derived from the germline V gene. Only a few counts were recorded for this clone. There is no known antigen for this receptor. The sample holds no much larger clone one base away, and base qualities are not on file.

The sequences come from CD4+ T cells sorted from blood, collected at week 4, from a patient treated with tofacitinib. The sequence was obtained from a human donor with alopecia areata. Here the chain combines TRBV7-6 and TRBJ1-1, with no D gene named confidently. At the DNA level, the sequence is TGTGCCAGCAGCTTAGCCCCGGTGCTGAACACTGAAGCTTTCTTT. This codes for CASSLAPVLNTEAFF.